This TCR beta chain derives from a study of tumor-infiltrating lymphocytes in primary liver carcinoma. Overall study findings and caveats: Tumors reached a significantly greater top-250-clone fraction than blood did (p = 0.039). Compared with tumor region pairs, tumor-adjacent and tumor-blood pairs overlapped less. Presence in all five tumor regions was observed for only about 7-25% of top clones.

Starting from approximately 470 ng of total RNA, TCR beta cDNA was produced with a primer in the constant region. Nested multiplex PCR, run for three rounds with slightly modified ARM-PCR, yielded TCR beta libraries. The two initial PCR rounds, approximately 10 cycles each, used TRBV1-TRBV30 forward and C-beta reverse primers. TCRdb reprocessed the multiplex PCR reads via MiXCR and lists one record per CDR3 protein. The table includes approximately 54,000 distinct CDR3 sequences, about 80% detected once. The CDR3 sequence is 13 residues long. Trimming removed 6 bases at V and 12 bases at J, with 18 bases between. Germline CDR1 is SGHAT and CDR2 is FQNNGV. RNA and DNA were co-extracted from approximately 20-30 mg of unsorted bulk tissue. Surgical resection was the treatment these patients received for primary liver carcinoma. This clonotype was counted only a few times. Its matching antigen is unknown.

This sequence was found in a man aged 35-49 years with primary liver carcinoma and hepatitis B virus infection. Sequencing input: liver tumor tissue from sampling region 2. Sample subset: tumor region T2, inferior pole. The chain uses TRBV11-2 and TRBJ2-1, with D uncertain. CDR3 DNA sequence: TGTGCCAGCAGTTTAAAGGATGCCTATGGGCAGTTCTTC. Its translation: CASSLKDAYGQFF.